Each of the 20 T cell receptor beta chains below was sequenced from the same sample in a study of blood T cell repertoires in COVID-19 (dated by TCRdb to 2018 to 2021). Libraries came from the immunoSEQ multiplex PCR assay. The immuneACCESS repertoire file appears here via TCRdb, limited to in-frame rearrangements. These files lack a portion of the clones; in checked studies, under half of the deficit traces to unresolved V genes, and the cause of the others is not known. This sample lists 100,000 to 150,000 clones; 86% were detected once. The top ten clones comprise about 4.5% of the sample. The sequenced sample was peripheral blood. The source is a man between 40 and 49 years old with acute or convalescent COVID-19.

The CDR3 sequence: CASSFTDRLGTEAFF. For the CDR3, the DNA is TGTGCCAGCAGCTTTACGGACAGGTTAGGGACTGAAGCTTTCTTT. The rearrangement joins TRBV11-2 to TRBJ1-1, with TRBD1 matching over 7 bases. The V segment lost 3 bases and the J segment 5 bases; nucleotides outside the gene matches: 9. Germline-derived CDR1 and CDR2 are SGHAT and FQNNGV. CDR3 length equals 15 residues.

In its sample, this clone was seen a few times. The V call is TRBV10-2, the J call TRBJ1-1, with a possible D match to TRBD1 (6 bases). Germline CDR1 and CDR2: WSHSY and SAAADI. V lost 0 bases, J lost 0 bases, and 8 bases lay in between. The CDR3 spans 15 residues. The CDR3 spells CASSESDRLNTEAFF. CDR3 sequence (DNA): TGCGCCAGCAGTGAGTCAGACAGGTTGAACACTGAAGCTTTCTTT.

This chain uses TRBV6-5 with TRBJ2-7; 7 bases agree with TRBD1. V lost 8 bases, J lost 3 bases, and 7 bases stayed unmatched. This CDR3 has 13 residues. Germline CDR1 reads MNHEY; CDR2 reads SVGAGI. The CDR3 protein is CASRNRGIYEQYF. DNA of the CDR3: TGTGCCAGCCGAAACAGGGGAATCTACGAGCAGTACTTC.

This rearrangement joins TRBV6-2 or TRBV6-3 to TRBJ1-1; tentatively, D is TRBD1 (5 bases). Between the trimmed V and J ends, which lost 5 bases and 0 bases, there was a span of 13 bases. Germline assignment: CDR1 MNHEY and CDR2 SVGEGT. The CDR3 length is 15 residues. The CDR3 loop reads CASSRTTALNTEAFF. As DNA, the CDR3 is TGTGCCAGCAGTCGAACGACAGCTTTGAACACTGAAGCTTTCTTT.

The chain recombines TRBV19 with TRBJ1-2; 9 bases line up with TRBD1. Germline V gene data show CDR1 as LNHDA and CDR2 as SQIVND (reference sequence). Losses at the gene ends were 8 bases for V and 1 base for J; bases not matched to a gene: 2. There are 13 residues in the CDR3. CDR3 amino acids: CASRDRDNYGYTF. The CDR3 bases are TGTGCCAGTCGGGACAGGGATAACTATGGCTACACCTTC.

J is TRBJ1-1 and V is TRBV11-3, with 7 bases matching TRBD1. Trimming at V came to 5 bases and at J to 3 bases, leaving 3 bases not matched to a gene. Germline V lookup: CDR1 SGHNT, CDR2 YENEEA. The CDR3 sequence is 13 residues long. The CDR3 sequence is CASSPGGDTEAFF. The CDR3 coding sequence is TGTGCCAGCAGCCCAGGGGGAGACACTGAAGCTTTCTTT.

This sequence joins TRBV29-1 and TRBJ1-6, with 9 bases that match TRBD1. V trimming: 6 bases; J trimming: 2 bases; junction bases outside the gene matches: 8. The germline gives CDR1 SQVTM, CDR2 ANQGSEA. The CDR3 has 16 residues. The CDR3 coding sequence is TGCAGCGTGGGGGGACAGGGCAATCCCTATAATTCACCCCTCCACTTT. Translating gives CSVGGQGNPYNSPLHF.

This sequence joins TRBV2 and TRBJ2-3; a weak D match, TRBD1 (6 bases). V lost 6 bases and J lost 2, with 15 bases in between. The CDR3 spans 15 residues. CDR1 and CDR2 (germline): SNHLY, FYNNEI. CDR3 coding DNA: TGTGCCAGCAGCCCTACAGGGAAGTTCACAGATACGCAGTATTTT. This translates into CASSPTGKFTDTQYF.

The chain joins TRBV30 to TRBJ1-4; no clear D gene. The CDR3 is made up of 14 amino acids. Trimming shortened V by 0 bases and J by 4 bases, and 9 bases separated the two germline ends. Germline CDR1 reads GTSNPN; CDR2 reads SVGIG (reference sequence). CDR3 nucleotides: TGTGCCTGGAGTGTATGGGCAGATAATGAAAAACTGTTTTTT. Translation: CAWSVWADNEKLFF. Full variable domain (remainder filled in from reference TRBV30 and TRBJ1-4): SQTIHQWPATLVQPVGSPLSLECTVEGTSNPNLYWYRQAAGRGLQLLFYSVGIGQISSEVPQNLSASRPQDRQFILSSKKLLLSDSGFYLCAWSVWADNEKLFFGSGTQLSVL.

The V call is TRBV7-9, the J call TRBJ1-2; no clear D. Germline V CDR1 and CDR2: SEHNR, FQNEAQ (reference sequence). The CDR3 extends over 15 amino acids. V was pared by 0 bases and J by 8 bases, with 16 bases between. CDR3 sequence: CASSLAGGTNSGYTF. The CDR3 coding sequence is TGTGCCAGCAGCTTAGCAGGCGGTACGAACTCCGGCTACACCTTC.

The chain uses TRBV27 and TRBJ1-6, with 8 bases fitting TRBD1. Germline-derived CDR1 and CDR2 are MNHEY and SMNVEV (reference sequence). V was pared by 4 bases and J by 7 bases, with 0 bases of the junction left unmatched. The CDR3 loop spans 13 amino acids. This CDR3 reads CASSWDRNSPLHF. The CDR3 nucleotides are TGTGCCAGCAGTTGGGACAGGAATTCACCCCTCCACTTT.

V usage is TRBV9 and J usage is TRBJ1-1; TRBD1 matches 7 bases. Germline CDR1 SGDLS, CDR2 YYNGEE. V shed 5 bases and J 3 bases; nucleotides not matched to a gene: 7. This CDR3 is built from 14 residues. CDR3 in amino acids: CASSYRGTDTEAFF. The CDR3 DNA is TGTGCCAGCAGTTACAGGGGAACGGACACTGAAGCTTTCTTT.

This chain joins TRBV30 and TRBJ1-2; weak D call: TRBD1 (5 bases). The germline V gene has CDR1 GTSNPN and CDR2 SVGIG (reference sequence). V was pared by 4 bases and J by 4 bases, with 10 bases between. The CDR3 is 12 amino acids. As DNA, the CDR3 is TGTGCCTGGAACCAGGGTCTCTATGGCTACACCTTC. The encoded protein is CAWNQGLYGYTF.

This clone was seen a handful of times. The rearrangement links TRBV5-1 to TRBJ2-7; D perhaps matches TRBD1 (6 bases). CDR3 length: 14 amino acids. Trimming took off 1 base at V and 2 bases at J, with 10 bases between the two ends. Per germline, CDR1 SGHRS and CDR2 YFSETQ. CDR3 DNA sequence: TGCGCCAGCAGCTTGAGGGGGATGACCTACGAGCAGTACTTC. This translates into CASSLRGMTYEQYF. Combining the CDR3 with reference TRBV5-1 and TRBJ2-7 gives the whole variable domain KAGVTQTPRYLIKTRGQQVTLSCSPISGHRSVSWYQQTPGQGLQFLFEYFSETQRNKGNFPGRFSGRQFSNSRSEMNVSTLELGDSALYLCASSLRGMTYEQYFGPGTRLTVT.

CDR3 amino acids: CASSEAPGQGGNQPQHF. CDR3 bases: TGTGCCAGCAGTGAAGCCCCGGGACAGGGGGGCAATCAGCCCCAGCATTTT. This chain connects TRBV6-1 to TRBJ1-5; TRBD1 matches at 11 bases. CDR1 and CDR2 (germline): MNHNS, SASEGT. V shed 0 bases, J shed 2 bases, and the junction held 3 bases outside the gene matches. The CDR3 totals 17 residues.

This clone was seen only a few times. The chain employs TRBV29-1 and TRBJ2-6; TRBD1 matches 10 bases. The CDR3 is 17 residues long. Germline V gene lookup returns CDR1 SQVTM and CDR2 ANQGSEA. The ends lost 5 bases at V and 0 bases at J; junction bases unmatched: 7. This chain's CDR3 is CSVSRGTGVSGANVLTF. CDR3 nucleotide sequence: TGCAGCGTTTCCAGGGGGACAGGGGTCTCTGGGGCCAACGTCCTGACTTTC.

In this sample, this clone turned up a few times. This chain links TRBV30 with TRBJ1-1; D remains unclear. Trimming took off 5 bases at V and 2 bases at J, with 6 bases between the two ends. Germline CDR1 reads GTSNPN; CDR2 reads SVGIG (reference sequence). This CDR3 is 11 amino acids long. DNA of the CDR3: TGTGCCTGGGTCCTAAACACTGAAGCTTTCTTT. Encoded protein: CAWVLNTEAFF.

The chain uses TRBV14 and TRBJ1-2, with D perhaps TRBD1 (6 bases). The V gene lost 1 base and the J gene lost 4 bases, with 10 bases spanning the gap. CDR1 and CDR2 from the germline V gene are SGHDN and FVKESK. The CDR3 has 14 residues. CDR3 nucleotide sequence: TGTGCCAGCAGCCAAGCACAGGGAACCTATGGCTACACCTTC. Amino acids: CASSQAQGTYGYTF.

The chain joins TRBV11-2 to TRBJ2-5; 8 bases fit TRBD2. V lost 2 bases, J lost 4 bases, and 9 bases stayed unmatched. Germline V gene lookup returns CDR1 SGHAT and CDR2 FQNNGV. The CDR3 has 16 amino acids. The CDR3 coding sequence is TGTGCCAGCAGCTTAACGCCGGGACTAGGGACAGAGACCCAGTACTTC. As protein: CASSLTPGLGTETQYF.

This clone came up a few times. J is TRBJ2-3 and V is TRBV19; TRBD2 aligns across 9 bases. CDR1 is LNHDA and CDR2 is SQIVND in the germline V gene (reference sequence). Trimming at V came to 7 bases and at J to 0 bases, leaving 5 bases not matched to a gene. The CDR3 runs 15 residues. Written as DNA, the CDR3 is TGTGCCAGTATCGCGCGGGGGGGTAGCACAGATACGCAGTATTTT. Protein: CASIARGGSTDTQYF.